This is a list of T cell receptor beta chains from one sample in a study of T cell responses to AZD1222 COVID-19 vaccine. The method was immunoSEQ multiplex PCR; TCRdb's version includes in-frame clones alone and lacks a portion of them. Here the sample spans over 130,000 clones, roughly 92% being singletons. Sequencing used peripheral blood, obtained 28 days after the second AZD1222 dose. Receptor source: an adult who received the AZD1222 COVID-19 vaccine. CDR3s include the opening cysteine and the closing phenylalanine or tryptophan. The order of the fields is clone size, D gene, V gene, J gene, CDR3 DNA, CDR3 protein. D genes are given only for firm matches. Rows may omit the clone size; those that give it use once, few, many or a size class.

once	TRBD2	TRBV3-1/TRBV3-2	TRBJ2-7	TGTGCCAGCAGCCAAGGGACTAGCGGACCCCTGGCTAGGCAGTACTTC	CASSQGTSGPLARQYF
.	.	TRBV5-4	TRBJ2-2	TGTGCCAGCGAGGGAGACACCGGGGAGCTGTTTTTT	CASEGDTGELFF
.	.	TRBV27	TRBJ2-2	TGTGCCAGCAGTTTTGGCCGGGAGCTGTTTTTT	CASSFGRELFF
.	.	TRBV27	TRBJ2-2	TGTGCCAGCGGCGGGACGTCAACGAACACCGGGGAGCTGTTTTTT	CASGGTSTNTGELFF
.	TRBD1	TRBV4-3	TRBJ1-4	TGCGCCAGCAGCCGGTGGGACAGGGGGGAAAAACTGTTTTTT	CASSRWDRGEKLFF
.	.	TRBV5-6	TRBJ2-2	TGTGCCAGCAGCATGGGCACCGGGGAGCTGTTTTTT	CASSMGTGELFF
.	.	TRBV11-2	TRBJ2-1	TGTGCCAGCAGCTCTCCGCAACGGCCTTTCAATGAGCAGTTCTTC	CASSSPQRPFNEQFF
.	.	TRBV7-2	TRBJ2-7	TGTGCCAGCAGCTTATCTAGTCAACTGGGGGAGCAGTACTTC	CASSLSSQLGEQYF
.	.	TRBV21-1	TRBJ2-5	TGTGCCAGCAGCAAAGCGCTAACCTTTCAGGGGAAGACCCAGTACTTC	CASSKALTFQGKTQYF
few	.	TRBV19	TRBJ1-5	TGTGCCAGTAGGCGGGGAATTAGCAATCAGCCCCAGCATTTT	CASRRGISNQPQHF
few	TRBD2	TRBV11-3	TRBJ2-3	TGTGCCAGCAGCTTATCGTTTAGCGGGACCCCAGATACGCAGTATTTT	CASSLSFSGTPDTQYF
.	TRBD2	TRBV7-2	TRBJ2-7	TGTGCCAGCAGCAGACCTAGCGGGGACGAGCAGTACTTC	CASSRPSGDEQYF
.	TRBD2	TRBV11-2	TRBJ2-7	TGTGCCAGCAGCTTAGTTTCTAGCGGGGGGAAGCAGTACTTC	CASSLVSSGGKQYF
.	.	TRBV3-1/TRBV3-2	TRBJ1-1	TGTGCCAGCAGCCCGACAGATGGGGCCACTGAAGCTTTCTTT	CASSPTDGATEAFF
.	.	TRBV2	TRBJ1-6	TGTGCCAGCAGGGGGGACGGATCCTATTCACCCCTCCACTTT	CASRGDGSYSPLHF
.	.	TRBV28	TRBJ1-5	TGTGCCAGCAGTAATCAGGAATTTCAGCCCCAGCATTTT	CASSNQEFQPQHF
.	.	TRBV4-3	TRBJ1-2	TGCGCCAGCAGCCAAGATCTGGGTTTTAACTATGGCTACACCTTC	CASSQDLGFNYGYTF
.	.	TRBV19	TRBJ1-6	TGTGCCAGTCGCGGGGGGGGGTTCTCCTATAATTCACCCCTCCACTTT	CASRGGGFSYNSPLHF
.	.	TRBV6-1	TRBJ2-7	TGTGCCAGCAGTGAAGGCCAGGGGAGTATTAAGTACGAGCAGTACTTC	CASSEGQGSIKYEQYF
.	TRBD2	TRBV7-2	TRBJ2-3	TGTGCCAGCAGCCTGACTAACCCGGGACTAGCGGGGGGGCCAGATACGCAGTATTTT	CASSLTNPGLAGGPDTQYF
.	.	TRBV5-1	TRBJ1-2	TGCGCCAGCAGCGTACTATCCGGGACATCTAACTATGGCTACACCTTC	CASSVLSGTSNYGYTF
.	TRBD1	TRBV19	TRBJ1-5	TGTGCCAGTAGTGAAGACAGGGGGAATCAGCCCCAGCATTTT	CASSEDRGNQPQHF
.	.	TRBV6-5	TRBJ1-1	TGTGCCAGCAGTTTCGCCCAGACTGAAGCTTTCTTT	CASSFAQTEAFF
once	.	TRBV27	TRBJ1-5	TGTGCCAGCAGAGAACGTCGGAGTCAGCCCCAGCATTTT	CASRERRSQPQHF
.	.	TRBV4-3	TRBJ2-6	TGCGCCAGCAGCCTGGATACGGGCTCTGGGGCCAACGTCCTGACTTTC	CASSLDTGSGANVLTF
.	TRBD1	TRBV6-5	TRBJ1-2	TGTGCCACCTTAGGGACAGGGGGAGGCTACACCTTC	CATLGTGGGYTF
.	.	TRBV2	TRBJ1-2	TGTGCCAGCACACAGGAATTCTATGGCTACACCTTC	CASTQEFYGYTF
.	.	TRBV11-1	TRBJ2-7	TGTGCCAGCAGCCTAAACCCACTCCTAGAGGTTGAGCAGTACTTC	CASSLNPLLEVEQYF
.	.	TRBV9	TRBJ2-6	TGTGCCAGCAGCGTAGGGGGGTTCTACTCTGGGGCCAACGTCCTGACTTTC	CASSVGGFYSGANVLTF
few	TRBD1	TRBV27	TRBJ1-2	TGTGCCAGCAGTTTCGGACAGGGGCGCTATGGCTACACCTTC	CASSFGQGRYGYTF
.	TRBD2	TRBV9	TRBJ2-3	TGTGCCAGCACCGCTTACCAGGGAGGGATCACAGATACGCAGTATTTT	CASTAYQGGITDTQYF
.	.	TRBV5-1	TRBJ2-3	TGCGCCAGCAGCCCAGGGACAGATACGCAGTATTTT	CASSPGTDTQYF
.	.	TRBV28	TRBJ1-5	TGTGCCAGCAGGGGGCTCAATCAGCCCCAGCATTTT	CASRGLNQPQHF
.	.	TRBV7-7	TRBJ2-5	TGTGCTAGCAGCTTAAGTCTAGCACCACAAGAGACCCAGTACTTC	CASSLSLAPQETQYF
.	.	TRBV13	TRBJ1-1	TGTGCCAGCAGCGCAGACGGGGTTGGCAGCTTGAACACTGAAGCTTTCTTT	CASSADGVGSLNTEAFF